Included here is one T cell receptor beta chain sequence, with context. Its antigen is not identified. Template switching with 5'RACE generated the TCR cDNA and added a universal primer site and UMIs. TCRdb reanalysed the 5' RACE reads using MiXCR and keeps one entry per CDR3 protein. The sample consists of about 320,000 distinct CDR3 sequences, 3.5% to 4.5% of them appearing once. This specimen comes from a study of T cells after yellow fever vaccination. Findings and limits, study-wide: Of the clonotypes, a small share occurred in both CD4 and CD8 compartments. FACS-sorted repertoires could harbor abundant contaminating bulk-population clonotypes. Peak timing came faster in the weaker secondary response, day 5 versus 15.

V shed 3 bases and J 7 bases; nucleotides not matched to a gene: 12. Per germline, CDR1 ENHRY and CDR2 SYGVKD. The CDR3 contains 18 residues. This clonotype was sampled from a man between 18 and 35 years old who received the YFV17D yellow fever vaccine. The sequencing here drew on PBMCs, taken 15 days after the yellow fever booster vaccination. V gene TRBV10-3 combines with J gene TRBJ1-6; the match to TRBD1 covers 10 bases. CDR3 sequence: CAISEYSGTGDRNSPLHF. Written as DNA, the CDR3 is TGTGCCATCAGTGAATATTCCGGGACAGGGGACCGGAATTCACCCCTCCACTTT.